This passage covers 18 T cell receptor beta chains from one sample sequenced in a study of blood T cell repertoires in COVID-19. The assay was immunoSEQ multiplex PCR, and TCRdb's table has in-frame clones only and misses some. This sample carries some 130,000 clones, more than 75% of them seen once, and the ten largest clones take about an eighth. The sequencing input was peripheral blood. These receptor sequences come from a man older than 75 with acute or convalescent COVID-19.

The chain combines TRBV6-2 or TRBV6-3 with TRBJ1-4; the match to TRBD1 covers 8 bases. The germline CDR1 and CDR2 sequences are MNHEY and SVGEGT. This CDR3 contains 15 residues. The V and J ends lost 5 bases and 6 bases, in that order; junction bases with no gene match: 8. CDR3 DNA: TGTGCCAGCAGTGACCCAGGGGGCGGCGATGAAAAACTGTTTTTT. This encodes CASSDPGGGDEKLFF.

The V and J genes are TRBV4-3 and TRBJ1-1, with D unresolved. The germline V and J ends were trimmed by 1 base and 1 base, with 7 bases remaining between them. The CDR3 extends over 14 amino acids. Germline assignment: CDR1 LGHNA and CDR2 YSLEER. The CDR3 reads CASSQATRNTEAFF. CDR3 in DNA: TGCGCCAGCAGCCAAGCAACGAGGAACACTGAAGCTTTCTTT.

CDR3 loop: CASSEKTGGVYGYTF. In nucleotides, the CDR3 is TGCGCCAGCAGCGAAAAGACAGGGGGCGTCTATGGCTACACCTTC. The chain combines TRBV5-1 with TRBJ1-2; 10 bases agree with TRBD1. This CDR3 has 15 residues. Germline-derived CDR1 and CDR2 are SGHRS and YFSETQ. J lost 4 bases, V lost 4 bases, and 7 bases had no gene match.

The chain is built from TRBV7-2 and TRBJ2-3; 8 bases map to TRBD2. The V gene's germline CDR1 is SGHTA and CDR2 FQGNSA. After removal of 4 bases from V and 2 bases from J, the junction contained 5 bases not matched to a gene. The CDR3 consists of 15 residues. CDR3 bases: TGTGCCAGCAGCTGGCTAGCGGGTAACACAGATACGCAGTATTTT. As protein: CASSWLAGNTDTQYF.

V usage is TRBV7-2 and J usage is TRBJ2-5; no definite D call. The CDR3 length is 15 residues. Trimming took off 5 bases at V and 3 bases at J, with 16 bases between the two ends. Germline V gene data show CDR1 as SGHTA and CDR2 as FQGNSA. The CDR3 nucleotides are TGTGCCAGCAGCCCCCAGAGCAGTCGGGAAGAGACCCAGTACTTC. This codes for CASSPQSSREETQYF.

The chain links TRBV9 to TRBJ2-5, with a tentative D call TRBD2 (6 bases). Germline CDR1 reads SGDLS; CDR2 reads YYNGEE. Trimming removed 4 bases at V and 5 bases at J, with 15 bases between. This CDR3 is built from 14 residues. CDR3 in DNA: TGTGCCAGCAGCCTACTAGCACTTGGGGAGACCCAGTACTTC. Amino acid sequence: CASSLLALGETQYF.

This sequence joins TRBV9 and TRBJ2-2; 11 bases line up with TRBD2. The germline V gene encodes CDR1 SGDLS and CDR2 YYNGEE. V gave up 0 bases and J gave up 0 bases; unmatched junction bases: 4. CDR3 length: 18 amino acids. For the CDR3, the DNA is TGTGCCAGCAGCGTAGGGGATAGCGGGGGGGCGAACACCGGGGAGCTGTTTTTT. Encoded protein: CASSVGDSGGANTGELFF.

V and J are TRBV6-5 and TRBJ2-3, with 7 bases matching TRBD2. CDR3 length: 14 amino acids. V trimming: 7 bases; J trimming: 7 bases; junction bases outside the gene matches: 11. Germline values: CDR1 MNHEY, CDR2 SVGAGI. The CDR3 sequence: CASTPPGRANTQYF. The DNA of the CDR3 is TGTGCCAGCACCCCACCGGGGAGGGCAAATACGCAGTATTTT.

A note on this clone: Other nucleotide sequences from this sample produce the same CDR3. The rearrangement links TRBV5-1 to TRBJ1-6; 9 bases fit TRBD1. With 3 bases clipped from V and 7 bases from J, the junction kept 2 bases outside the gene matches. The germline CDR1 and CDR2 sequences are SGHRS and YFSETQ. This CDR3 has 14 amino acids. The CDR3 sequence: CASSSGTGNSPLHF. The CDR3 nucleotides read TGCGCCAGCAGCTCGGGGACAGGGAATTCACCCCTCCACTTT.

The V and J genes are TRBV7-9 and TRBJ2-5; D possibly corresponds to TRBD2 (5 bases). V dropped 5 bases and J dropped 5 bases, with 21 bases sitting between them. The CDR3 loop spans 16 amino acids. Per the germline V gene, CDR1 is SEHNR and CDR2 is FQNEAQ (reference sequence). This CDR3 is CASSRPHGVKRETQYF. CDR3 sequence (DNA): TGTGCCAGCAGCCGACCCCACGGGGTCAAGCGTGAGACCCAGTACTTC. Filled out from reference TRBV7-9 and TRBJ2-5, the complete variable domain reads DTGVSQNPRHKITKRGQNVTFRCDPISEHNRLYWYRQTLGQGPEFLTYFQNEAQLEKSRLLSDRFSAERPKGSFSTLEIQRTEQGDSAMYLCASSRPHGVKRETQYFGPGTRLLVL.

This chain connects TRBV5-1 to TRBJ2-7, with D maybe TRBD2 (7 bases). CDR1 is SGHRS, CDR2 YFSETQ, per germline. This CDR3 has 13 amino acids. Trimming removed 2 bases at V and 6 bases at J, with 12 bases between. CDR3 amino acids: CASSLWGGSEQYF. CDR3 nucleotide sequence: TGCGCCAGCAGCTTATGGGGGGGCAGCGAGCAGTACTTC. The full variable domain, in which reference TRBV5-1 and TRBJ2-7 provide the parts outside the CDR3, is KAGVTQTPRYLIKTRGQQVTLSCSPISGHRSVSWYQQTPGQGLQFLFEYFSETQRNKGNFPGRFSGRQFSNSRSEMNVSTLELGDSALYLCASSLWGGSEQYFGPGTRLTVT.

CDR3 amino acids: CASSQLSGNTIYF. CDR3 coding DNA: TGTGCCAGCAGTCAACTTTCTGGAAACACCATATATTTT. V gene TRBV6-6 combines with J gene TRBJ1-3; no firm D call. Trimming pared 5 bases from V and 1 base from J, leaving 6 bases between. Germline V gives CDR1 MNHNY, CDR2 SVGAGI (reference sequence). The CDR3 has 13 amino acids.

This chain connects TRBV29-1 to TRBJ2-3, with a weak D call TRBD2 (5 bases). CDR1 and CDR2 from the germline V gene are SQVTM and ANQGSEA. V lost 1 base and J 1 base, leaving 9 bases between the germline ends. The CDR3 is 14 amino acids. The CDR3 DNA is TGCAGCGTTGAAGGCGGGTCGGGCACAGATACGCAGTATTTT. Its protein is CSVEGGSGTDTQYF.

This clone was detected only once. This rearrangement joins TRBV24-1 to TRBJ2-5; 7 nucleotides match TRBD2. The CDR3 runs 16 residues. Trimming at V came to 5 bases and at J to 5 bases, leaving 13 bases not matched to a gene. Per the germline V gene, CDR1 is KGHDR and CDR2 is SFDVKD. The CDR3, as DNA: TGTGCCACCAGTGGTGGCGAAGCGGGGCGTGGGGAGACCCAGTACTTC. The encoded protein is CATSGGEAGRGETQYF.

Only one count was recorded for this clone. This rearrangement joins TRBV27 to TRBJ1-1; TRBD1 agrees at 12 bases. This CDR3 spans 15 amino acids. Trimming cost V 4 bases and J 5 bases; bases outside gene matches: 5. Looked up from germline, CDR1 is MNHEY and CDR2 is SMNVEV (reference sequence). DNA for the CDR3: TGTGCCAGCAGTTCGGGACAGGGGGCGCGTACTGAAGCTTTCTTT. Encoded protein: CASSSGQGARTEAFF.

The chain employs TRBV27 and TRBJ2-3; 7 nucleotides line up with TRBD2. The length of the CDR3 is 14 residues. The V and J ends lost 3 bases and 6 bases, in that order; junction bases with no gene match: 6. In germline, CDR1 is MNHEY, CDR2 SMNVEV (reference sequence). The CDR3 nucleotides read TGTGCCAGCAGTTTCTTACGGGGAGGGGATACGCAGTATTTT. Residues: CASSFLRGGDTQYF.

The V call is TRBV2, the J call TRBJ1-2; tentatively, D is TRBD1 (5 bases). The CDR3 consists of 15 residues. The germline gives CDR1 SNHLY, CDR2 FYNNEI. The V end lost 3 bases, the J end lost 4 bases, and 15 bases lay between the germline ends. CDR3 region: CASSDPQGSLYGYTF. The CDR3 DNA reads TGTGCCAGCAGTGATCCTCAGGGTTCCCTCTATGGCTACACCTTC.

The genes are TRBV19 and TRBJ1-1; 7 nucleotides match TRBD1. The CDR3 is made up of 12 amino acids. The ends lost 7 bases at V and 4 bases at J; junction bases unmatched: 3. Germline CDR1 and CDR2: LNHDA and SQIVND (reference sequence). CDR3 region: CASTGQVTEAFF. The CDR3 region has the DNA TGTGCCAGTACCGGACAGGTCACTGAAGCTTTCTTT.